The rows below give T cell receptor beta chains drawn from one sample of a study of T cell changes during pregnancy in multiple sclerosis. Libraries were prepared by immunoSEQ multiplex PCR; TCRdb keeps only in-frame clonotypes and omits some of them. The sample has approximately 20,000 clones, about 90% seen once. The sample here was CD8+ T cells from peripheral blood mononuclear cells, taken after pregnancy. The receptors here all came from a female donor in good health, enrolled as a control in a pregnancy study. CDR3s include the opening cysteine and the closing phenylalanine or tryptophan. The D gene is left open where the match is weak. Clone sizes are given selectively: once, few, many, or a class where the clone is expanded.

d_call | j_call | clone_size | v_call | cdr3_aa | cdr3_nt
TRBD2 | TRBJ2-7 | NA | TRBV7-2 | CASSFGGTLGHEQYF | TGTGCCAGCAGCTTCGGGGGGACCCTGGGCCACGAGCAGTACTTC
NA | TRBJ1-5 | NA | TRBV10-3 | CAISESGDGQPQHF | TGTGCCATCAGTGAGAGCGGGGATGGTCAGCCCCAGCATTTT
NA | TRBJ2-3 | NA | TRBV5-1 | CASSFRVLSTDTQYF | TGCGCCAGCAGCTTTCGGGTTCTTAGCACAGATACGCAGTATTTT
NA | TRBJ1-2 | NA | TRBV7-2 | CASSPFGGDYGYTF | TGTGCCAGCAGCCCGTTTGGGGGCGACTATGGCTACACCTTC
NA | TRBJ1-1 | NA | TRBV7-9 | CASSLDPGSTEAFF | TGTGCCAGCAGCTTAGATCCGGGGAGCACTGAAGCTTTCTTT
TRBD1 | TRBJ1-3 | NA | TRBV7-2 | CASSFALKDREENTIYF | TGTGCCAGCAGCTTTGCTCTCAAGGACAGGGAGGAGAACACCATATATTTT
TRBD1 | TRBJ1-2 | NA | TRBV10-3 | CAISESGTGGDYGYTF | TGTGCCATCAGTGAGTCAGGTACAGGGGGCGACTATGGCTACACCTTC
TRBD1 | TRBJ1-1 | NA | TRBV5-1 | CASSWGQNMNTEAFF | TGCGCCAGCAGCTGGGGACAGAATATGAACACTGAAGCTTTCTTT
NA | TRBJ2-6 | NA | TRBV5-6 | CASSLPGLDFSSGANVLTF | TGTGCCAGCAGCTTGCCGGGACTGGATTTTAGCTCTGGGGCCAACGTCCTGACTTTC
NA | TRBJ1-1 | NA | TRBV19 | CASSIVSGWNTEAFF | TGTGCCAGTAGTATAGTCAGCGGGTGGAACACTGAAGCTTTCTTT
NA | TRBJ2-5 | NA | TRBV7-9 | CASSLGGGFGETQYF | TGTGCCAGCAGCCTAGGTGGGGGGTTTGGAGAGACCCAGTACTTC
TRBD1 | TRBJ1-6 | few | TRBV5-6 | CASSYKDREFNSPLHF | TGTGCCAGCAGCTACAAGGACAGGGAATTTAATTCACCCCTCCACTTT
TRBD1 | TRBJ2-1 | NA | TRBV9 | CASSVDRGGYNEQFF | TGTGCCAGCAGCGTTGACAGGGGAGGCTACAATGAGCAGTTCTTC
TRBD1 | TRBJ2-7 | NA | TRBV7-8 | CASSPDRSYEQYF | TGTGCCAGCAGCCCGGACAGGTCCTACGAGCAGTACTTC
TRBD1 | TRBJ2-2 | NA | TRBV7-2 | CASSWTGVGTGELFF | TGTGCCAGCAGCTGGACAGGGGTGGGCACCGGGGAGCTGTTTTTT
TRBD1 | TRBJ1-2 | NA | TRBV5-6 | CASSFQRDRGRRDGYTF | TGTGCCAGCAGCTTTCAAAGGGACAGGGGGCGCCGGGATGGCTACACCTTC
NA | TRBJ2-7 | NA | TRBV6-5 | CASSYSTRAYEQYF | TGTGCCAGCAGTTACTCGACCAGGGCCTACGAGCAGTACTTC
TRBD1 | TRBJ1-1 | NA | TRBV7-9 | CASSFRQGSVEAFF | TGTGCCAGCAGCTTTAGACAGGGGTCGGTTGAAGCTTTCTTT
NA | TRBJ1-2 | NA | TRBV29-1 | CSVAPGPPPNYGYTF | TGCAGCGTTGCACCAGGGCCGCCGCCAAACTATGGCTACACCTTC
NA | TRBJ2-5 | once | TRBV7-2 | CASSLDDSQETQYF | TGTGCCAGCAGCTTAGATGACAGCCAAGAGACCCAGTACTTC
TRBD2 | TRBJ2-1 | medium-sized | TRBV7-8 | CASSLSGTSGGAYNEQFF | TGTGCCAGCAGCCTATCCGGGACTAGCGGGGGGGCCTACAATGAGCAGTTCTTC
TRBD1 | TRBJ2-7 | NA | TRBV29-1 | CSARQGFSYEQYF | TGCAGCGCCCGACAGGGGTTTTCCTACGAGCAGTACTTC
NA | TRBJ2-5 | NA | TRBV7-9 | CASSFGGALQETQYF | TGTGCCAGCAGCTTCGGCGGGGCCCTACAAGAGACCCAGTACTTC
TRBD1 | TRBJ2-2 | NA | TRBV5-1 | CASSPKQGYAGELFF | TGCGCCAGCAGCCCAAAACAGGGGTACGCCGGGGAGCTGTTTTTT
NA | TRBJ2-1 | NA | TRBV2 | CASRGGTEFF | TGTGCCAGCAGGGGTGGGACTGAGTTCTTC
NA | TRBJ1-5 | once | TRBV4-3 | CASSQLGDNQPQHF | TGCGCCAGCAGCCAGCTAGGGGACAATCAGCCCCAGCATTTT
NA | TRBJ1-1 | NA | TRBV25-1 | CASSELGGGPRFF | TGTGCCAGCAGTGAATTGGGGGGGGGCCCTCGGTTCTTT
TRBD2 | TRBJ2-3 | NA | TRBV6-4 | CASSERASGADTQYF | TGTGCCAGCAGCGAACGGGCTAGCGGTGCAGATACGCAGTATTTT
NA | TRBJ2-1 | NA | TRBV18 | CASSPQARVAPVGEQFF | TGTGCCAGCTCACCACAGGCGCGGGTAGCGCCAGTGGGTGAGCAGTTCTTC
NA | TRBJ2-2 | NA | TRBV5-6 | CASSLAGTNTGELFF | TGTGCCAGCAGCTTGGCAGGGACGAACACCGGGGAGCTGTTTTTT
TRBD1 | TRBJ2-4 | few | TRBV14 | CASSPFTGGSLDIQYF | TGTGCCAGCAGCCCTTTTACAGGGGGCAGTTTAGACATTCAGTACTTC
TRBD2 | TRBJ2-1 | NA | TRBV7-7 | CASSRTSGRYNEQFF | TGTGCCAGCAGCCGTACTAGCGGTCGATACAATGAGCAGTTCTTC
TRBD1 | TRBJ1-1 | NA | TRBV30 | CAWTGTVLEAFF | TGTGCCTGGACCGGGACAGTCCTTGAAGCTTTCTTT
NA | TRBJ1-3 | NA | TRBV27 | CASSLYGELSGNTIYF | TGTGCCAGCAGTTTATACGGGGAGCTAAGTGGAAACACCATATATTTT
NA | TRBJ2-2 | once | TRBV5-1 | CASSPQGGSEELFF | TGCGCCAGCAGCCCCCAGGGGGGTAGCGAGGAGCTGTTTTTT
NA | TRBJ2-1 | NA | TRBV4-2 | CASSQAAPGSYNEQFF | TGTGCCAGCAGCCAAGCAGCTCCAGGCTCCTACAATGAGCAGTTCTTC
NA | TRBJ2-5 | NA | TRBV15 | CATSRGLAGANQETQYF | TGTGCCACCAGCAGAGGACTGGCGGGGGCCAACCAAGAGACCCAGTACTTC